The entry below describes one TCR beta chain. These data originate in a study of blood T cell repertoires in COVID-19. Background on the study: In each case, the material was cDNA or gDNA derived from T cells, B-cell-depleted T cells, or PBMCs.

In the authors' workflow: The assay estimated nucleated cells by amplifying reference gene primers. Some clones are missing from TCRdb's copy, which holds only in-frame ones; the method was immunoSEQ multiplex PCR. V and J calls and clone size are as listed in that table; D and trimming were resolved from the DNA. The data hold about 50,000 clones, with 85% to 90% observed a single time. The CDR3 consists of 15 residues. The V gene is TRBV21-1, the J gene TRBJ1-1. TRBV21-1 is a pseudogene locus. The sample was peripheral blood. This clonotype originated in a human donor in a cohort sampled during active COVID-19. The CDR3 region is CASSIERGGKTEAFF. CDR3 nucleotides: TGTGCCAGCAGCATTGAAAGGGGGGGTAAGACTGAAGCTTTCTTT.